The 14 T cell receptor beta chains given below trace back to one sample, sequenced in a study of CD8+CD57+ T cells in acquired aplastic anemia listed by TCRdb under 2018. Flow cytometry had shown CD8+CD57+ cell expansion in the patients selected for sequencing. Reads for this sample came from an Illumina HiSeq 2000. Profiling of TCR beta VDJ combinations and CDR3 sequences used genomic DNA as the template. TCRdb passed the public sequencing reads through fastp at Q25 and MiXCR, retaining productive beta sequences. Rows are unified per CDR3 protein, each entry keeping the most common DNA and genes. The sample data list over 150,000 distinct CDR3 sequences, and 70% to 80% of these were observed just once. The top ten hold under 60% of the sample. The sequencing input was sorted CD4+, CD8+, or CD8+CD57+ T cells (not recorded which) from PBMCs. These receptors originate from a human donor with aplastic anemia.

The chain joins TRBV20-1 to TRBJ1-2, with no clear D. This CDR3 has 11 residues. The ends were cut back, 8 bases at V and 4 bases at J, with 11 bases in the middle. Germline CDR1 reads DFQATT; CDR2 reads SNEGSKA (reference sequence). DNA for the CDR3: TGCAGTACTTTTGAGTCCTATGGCTACACCTTC. It encodes CSTFESYGYTF.

The rearrangement uses TRBV9 and TRBJ1-1; 7 bases line up with TRBD1. The V gene end was trimmed by 5 bases and the J gene end by 6 bases; junction bases not matched to a gene: 7. The CDR3 has 13 residues. CDR1 and CDR2 from the germline V gene are SGDLS and YYNGEE. CDR3 DNA sequence: TGTGCCAGCAGGCAGGACAGGCTACCTGAAGCTTTCTTT. Translated, it gives CASRQDRLPEAFF.

The chain links TRBV7-3 to TRBJ1-2, with D perhaps matching TRBD1 (5 bases). The germline V and J ends were trimmed by 5 bases and 2 bases, with 12 bases remaining between them. The germline V gene encodes CDR1 SGHTA and CDR2 FQGTGA. This CDR3 contains 14 residues. DNA of the CDR3: TGTGCCAGCAGCCCCGACCCAGGGAACTATGGCTACACCTTC. Residues: CASSPDPGNYGYTF. Based on the CDR3 plus reference TRBV7-3 and TRBJ1-2, the full variable domain is GAGVSQTPSNKVTEKGKYVELRCDPISGHTALYWYRQSLGQGPEFLIYFQGTGAADDSGLPNDRFFAVRPEGSVSTLKIQRTERGDSAVYLCASSPDPGNYGYTFGSGTRLTVV.

The genes are TRBV2 and TRBJ2-1; D possibly matches TRBD1 or TRBD2 (6 bases each). The CDR3 is made up of 13 amino acids. V lost 8 bases and J lost 5, with 13 bases in between. Germline CDR1 is SNHLY and CDR2 is FYNNEI. The CDR3 sequence is CASLGGGDNEQFF. CDR3 bases: TGTGCCAGCCTGGGGGGCGGGGACAATGAGCAGTTCTTC.

In DNA form, the CDR3 reads TGCAGTGCACCCTGGGGCGACAGGGCCTCGGACTATGGCTACACCTTC. It translates to CSAPWGDRASDYGYTF. The chain couples TRBV20-1 to TRBJ1-2, with TRBD1 matching over 7 bases. The CDR3 runs to 16 residues. Germline-derived CDR1 and CDR2 are DFQATT and SNEGSKA (reference sequence). With 6 bases clipped from V and 3 bases from J, the junction kept 16 bases outside the gene matches.

The CDR3 region has the DNA TGCAGTGCTACCCTCACGGACGGGGTTCCTGGGCAGTTCTTC. The encoded protein is CSATLTDGVPGQFF. This rearrangement joins TRBV20-1 to TRBJ2-1, with a possible D match to TRBD2 (5 bases). V shed 4 bases and J shed 12 bases, with 22 bases lying between them. The V gene's germline CDR1 is DFQATT and CDR2 SNEGSKA (reference sequence). The CDR3 runs 14 residues.

The chain couples TRBV7-9 to TRBJ2-5, with TRBD1 matching over 11 bases. Germline CDR1 SEHNR, CDR2 FQNEAQ (reference sequence). The CDR3 runs 14 residues. V lost 7 bases to trimming and J lost 5 bases; unmatched junction nucleotides: 6. DNA of the CDR3: TGTGCCAGCACCTGGACAGGGGGCCTGGAGACCCAGTACTTC. It is translated as CASTWTGGLETQYF.

V is TRBV6-2 or TRBV6-3 and J is TRBJ2-5; perhaps TRBD2 as D (7 bases). CDR1 and CDR2 (germline): MNHEY, SVGEGT. Deletions cut 5 bases from V and 5 bases from J, with 18 bases between. The CDR3 length is 15 residues. CDR3 nucleotides: TGTGCCAGCAGTACGCCCAGGGGAGGGCAGGAGACCCAGTACTTC. Its protein product is CASSTPRGGQETQYF.

This clonotype was counted at least ten times. The J gene is TRBJ1-6, the V gene TRBV30; D may be TRBD1 (5 bases). From germline, CDR1 is GTSNPN and CDR2 SVGIG (reference sequence). V was clipped by 1 base and J by 5 bases, with 9 bases between them. This CDR3 region has 14 residues. The CDR3: CAWSGGDHNSPLHF. CDR3 sequence (DNA): TGTGCCTGGAGTGGTGGGGACCATAATTCACCCCTCCACTTT.

The chain uses TRBV7-8 and TRBJ2-2; D is undetermined. Germline V gene data show CDR1 as SGHVS and CDR2 as FQNEAQ. The CDR3 is 16 residues long. V lost 0 bases to trimming and J lost 5 bases, with 13 bases between them. In nucleotides, the CDR3 is TGTGCCAGCAGCTTAGCGCAAGTTGCCAATACCGGGGAGCTGTTTTTT. Protein product: CASSLAQVANTGELFF.

V is TRBV7-7 and J is TRBJ2-2, with D possibly TRBD2 on 6 matching bases. The CDR3 spans 13 residues. Germline V gene data show CDR1 as SSHAT and CDR2 as FNYEAQ (reference sequence). The DNA for the CDR3 is TGTGACGAGGAGGGGACGAACACCGGGGAGCTGTTTTTT. It codes for CDEEGTNTGELFF.

This chain connects TRBV2 to TRBJ1-6; D might be TRBD1 (6 bases). The CDR3 runs to 12 residues. Trimming cost V 6 bases and J 9 bases, with 9 bases left between them. CDR1 and CDR2 from the germline V gene are SNHLY and FYNNEI. In nucleotides, the CDR3 is TGTGCCAGCAGGATACAGGGTTCACCCCTCCACTTT. This gives the protein CASRIQGSPLHF.

There are many counts of this clonotype. The V and J genes are TRBV5-6 and TRBJ2-7; no firm D call. Germline CDR1 and CDR2: SGHDT and YYEEEE. There are 13 residues in the CDR3. V gave up 0 bases and J gave up 3 bases, with 7 bases separating them. CDR3 DNA sequence: TGTGCCAGCAGCTTGGGACGCCTCTACGAGCAGTACGTC. Translation gives CASSLGRLYEQYV.

V gene TRBV7-3 combines with J gene TRBJ2-7; 10 bases align to TRBD2. The CDR3 extends over 14 amino acids. With 5 bases clipped from V and 6 bases from J, the junction kept 7 bases outside the gene matches. Germline values: CDR1 SGHTA, CDR2 FQGTGA. The CDR3 is CASSVLAGVGEQYF. CDR3 DNA: TGTGCCAGCAGCGTTCTAGCGGGGGTTGGCGAGCAGTACTTC.